The T cell receptor (beta chain) under discussion was sequenced for a study of follicular helper T cells after annual influenza vaccination. Study in general: For some subjects, blood spans the 2013-2014, 2014-2015 and 2015-2016 annual vaccinations. General study points: Day 7 ICOS+CD38+ clones later appeared mostly in ICOS-CD38- cTfh.

Of note for this clone: Antigen: not known.

This sample's time point: 2014-2015 season, pre-vaccination. Sorted cTfh were non-naive CD4+CXCR5+PD-1+, either ICOS+CD38+ or ICOS-CD38-. The method was immunoSEQ multiplex PCR; TCRdb's version includes in-frame clones alone and lacks a portion of them. The data hold 6,500 to 10,000 clones, with 82% observed a single time. V was cut by 5 bases and J by 2 bases, with 9 bases left in between. Germline V gene lookup returns CDR1 LGHNT and CDR2 FRNRAP. The CDR3 length is 13 residues. The chain links TRBV12-5 to TRBJ2-5; possibly TRBD1 or TRBD2 for D (6 bases each). The material was CXCR5+ CD38- circulating T follicular helper cells from blood, obtained on the day of influenza vaccination. Subset noted: circulating Tfh, non-naive CD4+CXCR5+PD-1+ (ICOS+CD38+ or ICOS-CD38-). This sequence was found in an adult who received the influenza vaccine. The DNA for the CDR3 is TGTGCTAGTGGTAAGGGGGGACAAGAGACCCAGTACTTC. It encodes CASGKGGQETQYF. The full variable domain, completed using reference TRBV12-5 and TRBJ2-5, is DARVTQTPRHKVTEMGQEVTMRCQPILGHNTVFWYRQTMMQGLELLAYFRNRAPLDDSGMPKDRFSAEMPDATLATLKIQPSEPRDSAVYFCASGKGGQETQYFGPGTRLLVL.